This T cell receptor (beta chain) derives from a study of T cells in localized non-small cell lung cancer. Study-wide results and limits: Sequence data derive from only one tumor region, so heterogeneity remains possible.

Repertoires were generated with immunoSEQ multiplex PCR, while TCRdb's copy carries only in-frame clones and drops some. The sample lists some 66,000 clones, approximately 84% seen once, with approximately 13% in the top ten. Regarding this clone: Its antigen is unknown.

There are 12 residues in the CDR3. CDR1 and CDR2 from the germline V gene are SQVTM and ANQGSEA. The V end lost 4 bases, the J end lost 5 bases, and 12 bases lay between the germline ends. The rearrangement uses TRBV29-1 and TRBJ2-7, with D unclear. The source was peripheral blood, collected before any cancer treatment. This TCR was sampled from a female donor aged 60 or older with stage I lung adenocarcinoma. The CDR3 DNA sequence: TGCAGCGTTGTAATTATGACCCACGAGCAGTACTTC. It is translated as CSVVIMTHEQYF.